Each of the 6 T cell receptor beta chains below was sequenced from the same sample in a study of blood T cell repertoires in COVID-19. Only in-frame clones appear in the TCRdb table, and some are missing; sequencing was by immunoSEQ multiplex PCR. The table includes about 160,000 clones, 65% to 90% detected once. The sample comprised peripheral blood. The receptors come from a woman aged 35 to 49 with COVID-19, enrolled during active disease.

The gene calls are TRBV28 and TRBJ2-1; 8 bases are shared with TRBD1. The V and J ends lost 9 bases and 8 bases, in that order; junction bases with no gene match: 6. The length of the CDR3 is 12 residues. Germline assignment: CDR1 MDHEN and CDR2 SYDVKM. CDR3 amino acids: CASGQGVDEQFF. DNA of the CDR3: TGTGCCAGTGGACAGGGAGTGGATGAGCAGTTCTTC.

The chain employs TRBV24-1 and TRBJ2-2; 7 bases align to TRBD2. The germline CDR1 and CDR2 sequences are KGHDR and SFDVKD. This CDR3 has 15 residues. With V trimmed by 7 bases and J by 5 bases, 9 bases remained unmatched. The CDR3 loop is CATSGGGRVTGELFF. CDR3 nucleotide sequence: TGTGCCACCAGCGGCGGCGGGAGAGTTACCGGGGAGCTGTTTTTT.

The chain employs TRBV6-5 and TRBJ1-5, with TRBD1 as a possible D gene (5 bases). In germline, CDR1 is MNHEY, CDR2 SVGAGI. V was cut by 8 bases and J by 5 bases, with 10 bases left in between. This CDR3 is built from 12 residues. Here the CDR3 reads CASRGGDQPQHF. The DNA for the CDR3 is TGTGCCAGCCGGGGGGGAGATCAGCCCCAGCATTTT.

The V and J genes are TRBV18 and TRBJ1-5, with D possibly TRBD1 on 5 matching bases. The V gene's germline CDR1 is KGHSH and CDR2 LQKENI. Deletions cut 0 bases from V and 8 bases from J, with 14 bases between. The CDR3 loop spans 15 amino acids. CDR3 DNA: TGTGCCAGCTCACCACCTTCAGGGATTGGTGAGCCCCAGCATTTT. It specifies CASSPPSGIGEPQHF. Full variable domain (rest looked up from reference TRBV18 and TRBJ1-5): NAGVMQNPRHLVRRRGQEARLRCSPMKGHSHVYWYRQLPEEGLKFMVYLQKENIIDESGMPKERFSAEFPKEGPSILRIQQVVRGDSAAYFCASSPPSGIGEPQHFGDGTRLSIL.

The chain carries TRBV7-9 and TRBJ1-1; TRBD1 might be the D (5 bases). This CDR3 contains 14 residues. CDR1 SEHNR and CDR2 FQNEAQ come from the germline V gene (reference sequence). Trimming shortened V by 3 bases and J by 7 bases, and 15 bases separated the two germline ends. This chain's CDR3 is CASSFDSLAFEAFF. CDR3 DNA sequence: TGTGCCAGCAGCTTTGACAGCTTGGCGTTTGAAGCTTTCTTT.

This clone was observed many times. The identical CDR3 is also encoded by other nucleotide sequences in the sample. The rearrangement joins TRBV2 to TRBJ1-1; D possibly corresponds to TRBD1 (5 bases). The CDR3 runs to 14 residues. The ends were cut back, 1 base at V and 3 bases at J, with 9 bases in the middle. Looked up from germline, CDR1 is SNHLY and CDR2 is FYNNEI. CDR3 bases: TGTGCCAGCAGTGAAGGTGGGGGGGACACTGAAGCTTTCTTT. As protein: CASSEGGGDTEAFF. The whole variable domain, filled in from reference TRBV2 and TRBJ1-1, reads EPEVTQTPSHQVTQMGQEVILRCVPISNHLYFYWYRQILGQKVEFLVSFYNNEISEKSEIFDDQFSVERPDGSNFTLKIRSTKLEDSAMYFCASSEGGGDTEAFFGQGTRLTVV.